This T cell receptor (beta chain) stems from a study of CD8 T cells in Susac syndrome. This clonotype was observed a single time. Random hexamers were used to reverse transcribe an amount of about 0.5 to 1 ug RNA. TCRdb independently ran MiXCR on the immunoSEQ multiplex PCR reads; one entry per CDR3 protein. The data hold 250,000 to 300,000 distinct CDR3 sequences, with approximately 89% observed a single time. The CDR3 loop spans 13 amino acids. Deletions cut 7 bases from V and 7 bases from J, with 14 bases between. CDR1 is SGHNT and CDR2 is YYREEE in the germline V gene (reference sequence). The patients serving as multiple sclerosis controls were treatment-naive. They had stable or active relapsing-remitting disease and fulfilled revised McDonald criteria.

This sequence originates from a human donor with multiple sclerosis. The sequencing sample was made of CD8+ T cells from PBMCs. The gene calls are TRBV5-4 and TRBJ2-2; a possible D gene is TRBD2 (5 bases). The CDR3 here is CASWGEKGGELFF. The CDR3 DNA reads TGTGCCAGCTGGGGAGAAAAAGGCGGGGAGCTGTTTTTT. Complete variable domain (other parts from reference TRBV5-4 and TRBJ2-2): ETGVTQSPTHLIKTRGQQVTLRCSSQSGHNTVSWYQQALGQGPQFIFQYYREEENGRGNFPPRFSGLQFPNYSSELNVNALELDDSALYLCASWGEKGGELFFGEGSRLTVL.